Listed below are T cell receptor beta chains from one sample, sequenced in a study of blood T cell repertoires in COVID-19. TCRdb keeps only in-frame clones here, not all; method: immunoSEQ multiplex PCR. Of 250,000 to 350,000 clones detected, more than 75% appear once; the ten largest clones hold about 5%. The sample was PBMCs or T cells enriched from blood (not recorded which). These receptors were obtained from a woman in her twenties or thirties who had recovered from COVID-19. The CDR3 runs from the conserved cysteine through the conserved F or W. A D gene is named only where the DNA matches it firmly. The size entry is marked missing in some rows and otherwise reads once, few, many or a size class.

V gene: TRBV6-5
J gene: TRBJ2-3
D gene: .
clone size: .
CDR3 DNA: TGTGCCAGCAGTTTCACCCAGGGGGGACCAGATACGCAGTATTTT
CDR3 protein: CASSFTQGGPDTQYF

V gene: TRBV4-3
J gene: TRBJ2-6
D gene: .
clone size: .
CDR3 DNA: TGCGCCAGCAGCCAAGAGGTCGGGTCTGGGGCCAACGTCCTGACTTTC
CDR3 protein: CASSQEVGSGANVLTF

V gene: TRBV6-5
J gene: TRBJ2-1
D gene: .
clone size: once
CDR3 DNA: TGTGCCAGCAGTATCCTGAGCTCCTACAATGAGCAGTTCTTC
CDR3 protein: CASSILSSYNEQFF

V gene: TRBV5-1
J gene: TRBJ2-2
D gene: TRBD1
clone size: .
CDR3 DNA: TGCGCCAGCAGCTTAAGGGGGCGCGCGGCCACCGGGGAGCTGTTTTTT
CDR3 protein: CASSLRGRAATGELFF

V gene: TRBV16
J gene: TRBJ1-2
D gene: TRBD1
clone size: .
CDR3 DNA: TGTGCCAGCAGCCAAGTACAGGGGACGGCTGGCTACACCTTC
CDR3 protein: CASSQVQGTAGYTF

V gene: TRBV29-1
J gene: TRBJ1-2
D gene: .
clone size: .
CDR3 DNA: TGCAGCGTTGAAGATCGCGGGAGCTACACCTTC
CDR3 protein: CSVEDRGSYTF

V gene: TRBV11-2
J gene: TRBJ2-3
D gene: .
clone size: once
CDR3 DNA: TGTGCCAGCAGCTTAGGGACTAAGCTACTTACAGATACGCAGTATTTT
CDR3 protein: CASSLGTKLLTDTQYF

V gene: TRBV13
J gene: TRBJ2-7
D gene: .
clone size: .
CDR3 DNA: TGTGCCAGCAGCTTCCAACAGCGGAGCTCCTACGAGCAGTACTTC
CDR3 protein: CASSFQQRSSYEQYF

V gene: TRBV4-2
J gene: TRBJ2-2
D gene: TRBD1
clone size: .
CDR3 DNA: TGTGCCAGCAGCCAAGGACAGGGAGAGGCCGGGGAGCTGTTTTTT
CDR3 protein: CASSQGQGEAGELFF

V gene: TRBV7-9
J gene: TRBJ1-6
D gene: .
clone size: .
CDR3 DNA: TGTGCCAGCAGCGTAGCCCGAGTAAATTCACCCCTCCACTTT
CDR3 protein: CASSVARVNSPLHF

V gene: TRBV2
J gene: TRBJ2-7
D gene: TRBD2
clone size: .
CDR3 DNA: TGTGCCAGCAGTAAACCGACGGGACTAGCGGGGGGGAATCGCGAACACGAGCAGTACTTC
CDR3 protein: CASSKPTGLAGGNREHEQYF

V gene: TRBV20-1
J gene: TRBJ1-2
D gene: .
clone size: .
CDR3 DNA: TGCAGTGCTAGTTCAGGCGGGTTCCATGGCTACACCTTC
CDR3 protein: CSASSGGFHGYTF

V gene: TRBV3-1/TRBV3-2
J gene: TRBJ1-1
D gene: .
clone size: .
CDR3 DNA: TGTGCCAGCAGCCGCGATGGGGGAGGGAGGGAAGCTTTCTTT
CDR3 protein: CASSRDGGGREAFF

V gene: TRBV5-4
J gene: TRBJ2-3
D gene: TRBD1
clone size: .
CDR3 DNA: TGTGCCAGCAGCTTGGTAGGGGGCCGGGATACGCAGTATTTT
CDR3 protein: CASSLVGGRDTQYF

V gene: TRBV3-1/TRBV3-2
J gene: TRBJ1-1
D gene: TRBD1
clone size: few
CDR3 DNA: TGTGCCAGCAGCTGGACAGGGTTGGTCCCTAAAGCTTTCTTT
CDR3 protein: CASSWTGLVPKAFF

V gene: TRBV5-1
J gene: TRBJ2-3
D gene: TRBD1
clone size: .
CDR3 DNA: TGCGCCAGCAGCTCTACAGGGGGCGTAGATACGCAGTATTTT
CDR3 protein: CASSSTGGVDTQYF

V gene: TRBV6-1
J gene: TRBJ1-2
D gene: .
clone size: .
CDR3 DNA: TGTGCCAGCAGTGAAACAGGGTACTATGGCTACACCTTC
CDR3 protein: CASSETGYYGYTF

V gene: TRBV27
J gene: TRBJ2-7
D gene: .
clone size: once
CDR3 DNA: TGTGCCAGCAGTTTCCGGACTCTCCCTAGTGTCTACGAGCAGTACTTC
CDR3 protein: CASSFRTLPSVYEQYF

V gene: TRBV5-1
J gene: TRBJ1-2
D gene: .
clone size: .
CDR3 DNA: TGCGCCAGCAGCCCGGGGGGGAGAGGCTACACCTTC
CDR3 protein: CASSPGGRGYTF